The clone carrying this T cell receptor (beta chain) was counted between two and nine times. The sample comes from a study of identical twins. This CDR3 spans 16 amino acids. CDR1 DFQATT and CDR2 SNEGSKA come from the germline V gene (reference sequence). V was clipped by 0 bases and J by 3 bases, with 15 bases between them. TCRdb called the 5' RACE reads again in MiXCR, with one record for every CDR3 protein. Among roughly 350,000 distinct CDR3 sequences listed, approximately 13% were seen once. A further study also used this sample, focusing on yellow fever vaccine responses in identical twins.

The specimen was CD8+ T cells sorted from blood. This receptor was taken from a woman under 30 in good health. The V gene is TRBV20-1, the J gene TRBJ2-1; no firm D call. Here the CDR3 DNA reads TGCAGTGCTAGAGATCCAGCGAGTGTCTTCTACAATGAGCAGTTCTTC. Translation gives CSARDPASVFYNEQFF.